These T cell receptor beta chains were read from a single sample in a study of blood T cell repertoires in COVID-19. Sequencing was performed with immunoSEQ multiplex PCR; in TCRdb, only in-frame clones are kept and a portion is missing. The sample contains 250,000 to 400,000 clones, 85% to 90% of which appear only once. Sequenced: peripheral blood. All receptors derive from a woman in her 30s with COVID-19, enrolled during active disease. Each CDR3 is given with its conserved first and last residue. A D gene is named only where the DNA matches it firmly. Clone size appears in some rows only: once, few, many, or a class for an expanded clone.

D gene	V gene	J gene	clone size	CDR3 protein	CDR3 DNA
TRBD1	TRBV19	TRBJ1-3	NA	CASIQGGSSGNTIYF	TGTGCCAGTATCCAGGGGGGAAGCTCTGGAAACACCATATATTTT
NA	TRBV6-1	TRBJ1-2	NA	CASSELGGSGYTF	TGTGCCAGCAGTGAATTGGGAGGGAGTGGCTACACCTTC
NA	TRBV15	TRBJ1-4	NA	CATSRDPGGRSEKLFF	TGTGCCACCAGCAGAGATCCGGGGGGGCGAAGTGAAAAACTGTTTTTT
NA	TRBV2	TRBJ1-1	once	CASPMGTGTEAFF	TGTGCCAGCCCCATGGGTACGGGGACTGAAGCTTTCTTT
TRBD1	TRBV30	TRBJ1-1	NA	CAWSKGQDTEAFF	TGTGCCTGGAGTAAGGGACAGGACACTGAAGCTTTCTTT
TRBD2	TRBV5-6	TRBJ2-2	NA	CASRGRGLENTGELFF	TGTGCCAGCAGGGGGAGGGGACTAGAGAACACCGGGGAGCTGTTTTTT
TRBD2	TRBV5-4	TRBJ2-3	NA	CASSLEIRSAGGSTDTQYF	TGTGCCAGCAGCTTGGAGATTAGGTCGGCGGGAGGTAGCACAGATACGCAGTATTTT
TRBD1	TRBV7-8	TRBJ2-7	NA	CASSVRQGAHEQYF	TGTGCCAGCAGCGTCCGACAGGGGGCCCACGAGCAGTACTTC
NA	TRBV5-3	TRBJ1-5	NA	CARSLAPGVLGSNQPQHF	TGTGCCAGAAGCTTGGCGCCGGGGGTGTTGGGGAGCAATCAGCCCCAGCATTTT
TRBD1	TRBV5-6	TRBJ2-1	NA	CASSGGRDSNYNEQFF	TGTGCCAGCAGCGGGGGCCGGGACAGCAACTACAATGAGCAGTTCTTC
NA	TRBV7-2	TRBJ2-7	NA	CASSVDTLSTYEQYF	TGTGCCAGCAGCGTGGACACCCTTAGTACCTACGAGCAGTACTTC
TRBD1	TRBV5-4	TRBJ1-2	few	CASSPDRGSGYTF	TGTGCCAGCAGCCCGGACAGGGGGTCTGGCTACACCTTC
NA	TRBV10-2	TRBJ2-1	NA	CASSELVGGNEQFF	TGCGCCAGCAGTGAGTTGGTAGGGGGCAATGAGCAGTTCTTC